The entry below describes one T cell receptor (beta chain). As handled by the study authors: Amplification from reference gene primers served as the basis for estimated nucleated cell counts. Assay used: immunoSEQ multiplex PCR; TCRdb lists only in-frame clones, some missing. The DNA gave D and trimming, while V, J and clone size come from that table. Of tens of thousands of clones detected, 75% to 90% appear once; the ten largest clones hold roughly a fifth. Germline assignment: CDR1 MDHEN and CDR2 SYDVKM. This CDR3 has 14 amino acids. J was trimmed by 5 bases and V by 4 bases; bases with no gene match: 4. The sample belongs to a study of blood T cell repertoires in COVID-19. Overall study context: Spain, Italy and the United States supplied samples that represented acute and convalescent COVID-19. T cells, B-cell-depleted T cells, or PBMCs provided the cDNA or gDNA that served as material.

The chain employs TRBV28 and TRBJ1-5, with TRBD1 matching 8 bases. This sequence was found in an elderly woman with COVID-19, enrolled during active disease. Material for sequencing was peripheral blood. In DNA, the CDR3 is TGTGCCAGCAGTTCACAGGGGGACTATCAGCCCCAGCATTTT. Translation gives CASSSQGDYQPQHF.